The sequence of this T cell receptor (beta chain) was determined in a study of T cell responses to AZD1222 COVID-19 vaccine. Study-level points and caveats: Clonal diversity was possibly underestimated; the donors were predominantly white British and more often female. Reportedly, close to half of spike-specific TCRs are directed against unmutated variant regions. Only 5 or 6 people who got AZD1222 tested seropositive at baseline.

Points on this clone: Its matching antigen is unknown.

The germline V gene encodes CDR1 SNHLY and CDR2 FYNNEI. CDR3 length: 16 residues. Trimming removed 2 bases from V and 1 base from J, with 12 bases in between. TCRdb keeps only in-frame clones here, not all; method: immunoSEQ multiplex PCR. This table has 150,000 or so clones, about 90% appearing once. The sample here was peripheral blood, taken 28 days after the second AZD1222 dose. This chain connects TRBV2 to TRBJ1-5, with D possibly TRBD1 on 6 matching bases. This clonotype originated in an adult who received the AZD1222 COVID-19 vaccine. The CDR3 DNA reads as TGTGCCAGCAGTGAAACCGGGACACTGAGCAATCAGCCCCAGCATTTT. As protein: CASSETGTLSNQPQHF.